The next 31 T cell receptor beta chains were all read from a single sample in a study of CD8 T cells in ankylosing spondylitis. MiXCR, applied by TCRdb to the 5' RACE reads, yields one record per CDR3 protein. The table lists around 130,000 distinct CDR3 sequences, roughly an eighth of them singletons. The specimen sequenced was blood, either unsorted or a sorted T cell fraction (not recorded which). These receptor sequences come from a female donor with ankylosing spondylitis or in good health (not recorded which).

This clonotype was detected only a few times. The rearrangement links TRBV4-2 to TRBJ2-2, with 9 bases lining up with TRBD2. V gave up 0 bases and J gave up 1 base; unmatched junction bases: 3. The CDR3 contains 17 residues. Per the germline V gene, CDR1 is LGHNA and CDR2 is YNFKEQ. CDR3 nucleotides: TGTGCCAGCAGCCAAGATAGACTAGCGGAGAACACCGGGGAGCTGTTTTTT. Residues: CASSQDRLAENTGELFF.

In its sample, this clonotype was seen many times. CDR3 sequence reads: CASSFLGQSYGYTF. CDR3 coding DNA: TGCGCCAGCAGCTTTCTGGGACAGAGTTATGGCTACACCTTC. The chain joins TRBV5-1 to TRBJ1-2, with 7 bases lining up with TRBD1. The CDR3 loop spans 14 amino acids. V shed 2 bases, J shed 5 bases, and the junction held 6 bases outside the gene matches. The germline V gene encodes CDR1 SGHRS and CDR2 YFSETQ.

This clonotype was observed many times. This chain links TRBV6-4 with TRBJ2-7; D possibly corresponds to TRBD2 (5 bases). CDR3 length equals 14 residues. Trimming cost V 3 bases and J 4 bases, with 13 bases left between them. The V gene's germline CDR1 is MRHNA and CDR2 SNTAGT. The CDR3 nucleotides are TGTGCCAGCAGTGAGCTCGCTGGCGGGTACGAGCAGTACTTC. Its translation: CASSELAGGYEQYF.

This clonotype was detected many times. V and J are TRBV9 and TRBJ2-3; 7 nucleotides match TRBD2. Germline CDR1 is SGDLS and CDR2 is YYNGEE. V shed 4 bases and J 0 bases; nucleotides not matched to a gene: 14. This CDR3 has 18 amino acids. CDR3 region: CASSRERGGATSTDTQYF. The CDR3 coding sequence is TGTGCCAGCAGCCGTGAGCGGGGTGGCGCAACTAGCACAGATACGCAGTATTTT. Together with reference TRBV9 and TRBJ2-3, the CDR3 gives the full variable domain: DSGVTQTPKHLITATGQRVTLRCSPRSGDLSVYWYQQSLDQGLQFLIQYYNGEERAKGNILERFSAQQFPDLHSELNLSSLELGDSALYFCASSRERGGATSTDTQYFGPGTRLTVL.

This clonotype has only a few counts. The chain couples TRBV5-1 to TRBJ2-7, with 7 bases matching TRBD2. CDR1 is SGHRS and CDR2 is YFSETQ in the germline V gene. The CDR3 is made up of 14 amino acids. V shed 0 bases and J 3 bases; nucleotides not matched to a gene: 3. The CDR3 is CASSLGLADYEQYF. CDR3 DNA: TGCGCCAGCAGCTTGGGACTAGCCGACTACGAGCAGTACTTC.

Ten or more counts support this clonotype. The rearrangement links TRBV5-1 to TRBJ1-6; TRBD1 matches at 7 bases. Germline CDR1 SGHRS, CDR2 YFSETQ. V trimming: 2 bases; J trimming: 7 bases; junction bases outside the gene matches: 6. This CDR3 has 15 residues. DNA for the CDR3: TGCGCCAGCAGCTTTGACGGACAGGTGAATTCACCCCTCCACTTT. This sequence encodes CASSFDGQVNSPLHF.

The rearrangement uses TRBV7-8 and TRBJ2-2; no definite D call. V was clipped by 1 base and J by 6 bases, with 6 bases between them. Germline V gene data show CDR1 as SGHVS and CDR2 as FQNEAQ. The CDR3 extends over 13 amino acids. The CDR3 nucleotides are TGTGCCAGCAGCTTAGTTTCCCCCGGGGAGCTGTTTTTT. Protein sequence: CASSLVSPGELFF.

This clonotype was found many times. V is TRBV5-1 and J is TRBJ1-4, with D possibly TRBD1 on 6 matching bases. Germline V lookup: CDR1 SGHRS, CDR2 YFSETQ. This CDR3 region has 14 residues. Trimming cost V 0 bases and J 7 bases, with 10 bases left between them. DNA for the CDR3: TGCGCCAGCAGCTTGGATCCAGGGGCTGAAAAACTGTTTTTT. Translating it yields CASSLDPGAEKLFF.

The rearrangement uses TRBV10-3 and TRBJ2-1, with 14 bases fitting TRBD2. The CDR3 contains 20 residues. In germline, CDR1 is ENHRY, CDR2 SYGVKD. Trimming removed 3 bases from V and 4 bases from J; junction bases left unmatched: 14. CDR3 loop: CAISEAPGLAGGPRYNEQFF. The CDR3, as DNA: TGTGCCATCAGTGAAGCCCCCGGACTAGCGGGGGGCCCTCGGTACAATGAGCAGTTCTTC.

This clonotype was detected a few times. The rearrangement uses TRBV5-1 and TRBJ2-1, with TRBD2 matching over 9 bases. The CDR3 runs 17 residues. The V gene's germline CDR1 is SGHRS and CDR2 YFSETQ. Losses at the gene ends were 4 bases for V and 7 bases for J; bases not matched to a gene: 15. Written as DNA, the CDR3 is TGCGCCAGCAGCCCCGCGGACTTCGCGGGGGGGCCGAATGAGCAGTTCTTC. Residues: CASSPADFAGGPNEQFF.

This clonotype has just a few counts. The chain is built from TRBV7-3 and TRBJ2-3; no clear D. Germline values: CDR1 SGHTA, CDR2 FQGTGA. The CDR3 is 14 residues long. Trimming left V 1 base short and J 6 bases short, with 11 bases between. This chain's CDR3 is CASSLNLGDDTQYF. CDR3 nucleotide sequence: TGTGCCAGCAGCTTAAATTTGGGCGACGATACGCAGTATTTT.

V is TRBV19 and J is TRBJ1-2; D call uncertain. This CDR3 contains 12 residues. Germline V gives CDR1 LNHDA, CDR2 SQIVND (reference sequence). Deletions cut 5 bases from V and 4 bases from J, with 8 bases between. The DNA for the CDR3 is TGTGCCAGTAGTGCGGCCCGCTATGGCTACACCTTC. It translates to CASSAARYGYTF.

The table lists this clonotype with a few counts. This rearrangement joins TRBV29-1 to TRBJ2-1; 8 positions agree with TRBD2. V dropped 6 bases and J dropped 3; count of bases not matched to a gene: 7. This CDR3 is 14 amino acids long. The germline gives CDR1 SQVTM, CDR2 ANQGSEA. CDR3 protein: CSVALAGGYNEQFF. The CDR3 DNA follows: TGCAGCGTCGCCCTAGCGGGCGGCTACAATGAGCAGTTCTTC.

This clonotype has a handful of counts. The chain recombines TRBV7-2 with TRBJ2-3, with D possibly TRBD2 on 5 matching bases. The CDR3 runs 14 residues. Looked up from germline, CDR1 is SGHTA and CDR2 is FQGNSA. V lost 5 bases and J 7 bases, leaving 16 bases between the germline ends. In DNA, the CDR3 is TGTGCCAGCAGCCAATCTAAAAGCGGAAATACGCAGTATTTT. Translated: CASSQSKSGNTQYF.

This clonotype was recorded many times. The chain employs TRBV7-2 and TRBJ1-3, with no clear D. This CDR3 region has 14 residues. V shed 4 bases and J shed 1 base, with 8 bases lying between them. From germline, CDR1 is SGHTA and CDR2 FQGNSA. CDR3: CASSWRTSGNTIYF. The CDR3 DNA reads as TGTGCCAGCAGCTGGCGGACGTCTGGAAACACCATATATTTT.

This clonotype was detected ten times or more. V gene TRBV5-1 combines with J gene TRBJ2-5, with 11 bases fitting TRBD2. The V gene end was trimmed by 4 bases and the J gene end by 9 bases; junction bases not matched to a gene: 11. CDR3 size: 15 residues. In germline, CDR1 is SGHRS, CDR2 YFSETQ. The CDR3 sequence: CASSPQTTSGMSQYF. In DNA form, the CDR3 reads TGCGCCAGCAGCCCACAAACGACTAGCGGGATGTCCCAGTACTTC.

In regard to this clonotype: The junction departs from germline at one end; a sequencing error may be responsible. J is TRBJ2-3 and V is TRBV20-1; 7 nucleotides agree with TRBD2. Germline V gives CDR1 DFQATT, CDR2 SNEGSKA (reference sequence). The CDR3 is made up of 17 amino acids. DNA for the CDR3: TGCTGTGCTAGAGATCCGGTGGGGGGAGGGGGCACAGATACGCAGTATTTT. Translating gives CCARDPVGGGGTDTQYF.

A few counts support this clonotype. V is TRBV20-1 and J is TRBJ2-7; weak D call: TRBD1 (5 bases). The germline CDR1 and CDR2 sequences are DFQATT and SNEGSKA (reference sequence). CDR3 length equals 13 residues. With 6 bases removed from V and 2 bases from J, the gap between germline ends came to 14 bases. The CDR3 DNA is TGCAGTGCCCTTAGTCTAGGGGCCTACGAGCAGTACTTC. It specifies CSALSLGAYEQYF.

This clonotype was observed a few times. The V gene is TRBV7-2, the J gene TRBJ2-7, with 8 bases identical to TRBD1. Germline trimming cut 5 bases from V and 5 bases from J; bases unmatched to any gene: 5. This CDR3 is built from 13 residues. Germline lookup yields CDR1 SGHTA and CDR2 FQGNSA. The CDR3 spells CASSPRTGNEQYF. CDR3 coding DNA: TGTGCCAGCAGCCCCAGGACAGGGAACGAGCAGTACTTC.

This clonotype came up many times. The V gene is TRBV5-1, the J gene TRBJ2-1; D not resolved. V was cut by 4 bases and J by 8 bases, with 16 bases left in between. Germline V CDR1 and CDR2: SGHRS, YFSETQ. This CDR3 contains 14 residues. CDR3 loop: CASSPKLNIHEQFF. The CDR3 DNA follows: TGCGCCAGCAGCCCCAAACTTAACATTCATGAGCAGTTCTTC.

This clonotype has a handful of counts. The chain combines TRBV7-9 with TRBJ2-1; tentative D call: TRBD2 (7 bases). Germline CDR1 SEHNR, CDR2 FQNEAQ (reference sequence). This CDR3 is 13 amino acids long. V was trimmed by 8 bases and J by 5 bases, leaving 13 bases between them. The CDR3 nucleotides are TGTGCCAGCTCCGGGGGGCGGAACAATGAGCAGTTCTTC. Translation gives CASSGGRNNEQFF.

This clonotype was seen repeatedly, ten times or more. The chain links TRBV6-2 or TRBV6-3 to TRBJ1-2; 8 bases are a match to TRBD1. CDR1 and CDR2 from the germline V gene are MNHEY and SVGEGT. CDR3 length: 15 amino acids. V dropped 4 bases and J dropped 8; count of bases not matched to a gene: 12. DNA of the CDR3: TGTGCCAGCAGTTCCCGACAGGGGCTTTTGCGGGGCTACACCTTC. This gives the protein CASSSRQGLLRGYTF.

The chain joins TRBV10-3 to TRBJ2-5; the D gene is possibly TRBD1 (6 bases). The CDR3 is 15 amino acids. The ends were cut back, 0 bases at V and 4 bases at J, with 12 bases in the middle. Germline V gene data show CDR1 as ENHRY and CDR2 as SYGVKD. The CDR3 loop is CAISESQARGETQYF. CDR3 DNA: TGTGCCATCAGTGAGTCGCAGGCCAGGGGAGAGACCCAGTACTTC.

This clonotype was counted between two and nine times. The chain combines TRBV20-1 with TRBJ2-2; 10 positions match TRBD2. The CDR3 length is 14 residues. The V segment lost 6 bases and the J segment 4 bases; nucleotides outside the gene matches: 5. CDR1 and CDR2 (germline): DFQATT, SNEGSKA (reference sequence). The CDR3 spells CSAAGTSVTGELFF. CDR3 in DNA: TGCAGTGCAGCCGGGACTAGCGTCACCGGGGAGCTGTTTTTT.

This clonotype was recorded at least ten times. V and J are TRBV28 and TRBJ2-3; TRBD1 agrees at 8 bases. Germline V gene sequence: CDR1 MDHEN, CDR2 SYDVKM. V shed 4 bases and J 13 bases; nucleotides not matched to a gene: 10. The length of the CDR3 is 13 residues. The CDR3 protein is CASSYQGAGRKYF. In DNA, the CDR3 is TGTGCCAGCAGTTATCAGGGGGCAGGGAGAAAGTATTTT.

This clonotype has ten or more counts. The chain couples TRBV6-1 to TRBJ1-6; D possibly corresponds to TRBD1 (5 bases). V was clipped by 6 bases and J by 7 bases, with 13 bases between them. The V gene's germline CDR1 is MNHNS and CDR2 SASEGT. The CDR3 is made up of 14 amino acids. The CDR3 sequence: CASRPRDGNSPLHF. CDR3 nucleotides: TGTGCCAGCAGACCCAGGGATGGAAATTCACCCCTCCACTTT.

This clonotype was found many times. The V gene is TRBV5-5, the J gene TRBJ1-2, with TRBD1 matching 9 bases. Per the germline V gene, CDR1 is SGHKS and CDR2 is YYEKEE (reference sequence). Trimming took 4 bases from V and 11 from J; bases not matched to a gene: 12. The CDR3 contains 14 residues. The CDR3 sequence: CASSPIQGAHVYTF. The CDR3 nucleotides are TGTGCCAGCAGCCCGATACAGGGGGCCCACGTGTACACCTTC.

The chain joins TRBV7-2 to TRBJ2-6; no reliable D call. The CDR3 runs 15 residues. The V gene lost 3 bases and the J gene lost 0 bases, with 6 bases spanning the gap. Per germline, CDR1 SGHTA and CDR2 FQGNSA. The CDR3 region is CASSFSGSGANVLTF. DNA for the CDR3: TGTGCCAGCAGCTTCTCGGGCTCTGGGGCCAACGTCCTGACTTTC.

This clonotype has a handful of counts. The chain links TRBV14 to TRBJ2-7, with no clear D. The CDR3 has 11 residues. Per the germline V gene, CDR1 is SGHDN and CDR2 is FVKESK. V was cut by 4 bases and J by 7 bases, with 8 bases left in between. The CDR3, as DNA: TGTGCCAGCAGCCCCTTTAAAGAGCAGTACTTC. It codes for CASSPFKEQYF.

This clonotype was counted ten times or more. This sequence joins TRBV18 and TRBJ1-1; perhaps TRBD1 as D (5 bases). Trimming left V 6 bases short and J 0 bases short, with 8 bases between. Germline V lookup: CDR1 KGHSH, CDR2 LQKENI. This CDR3 is built from 13 residues. In DNA form, the CDR3 reads TGTGCCAGCTCGGGACTTTTGAACACTGAAGCTTTCTTT. As protein: CASSGLLNTEAFF.

This clonotype was detected many times. V gene TRBV14 combines with J gene TRBJ2-3; D is unresolved. The germline gives CDR1 SGHDN, CDR2 FVKESK. The CDR3 contains 14 residues. The V end lost 1 base, the J end lost 6 bases, and 11 bases lay between the germline ends. The CDR3 here is CASSQVVLGDTQYF. CDR3 DNA: TGTGCCAGCAGCCAAGTCGTTTTAGGGGATACGCAGTATTTT.